This T cell receptor beta chain was identified in a study of OX40 agonist ivuxolimab in advanced cancers. About the study as a whole: Ivuxolimab was an agonistic, fully human IgG2 monoclonal antibody directed against OX40 (CD134), a costimulatory receptor. The dose-escalation cohort was around 83% male with a mean age of approximately 59 years, ranging from roughly 23 to 79. The paper covers the monotherapy dose-escalation part of the phase I ivuxolimab trial, which included N of about 56 patients. Intravenous ivuxolimab was administered to patients every 2 weeks at six dose levels: 0.01, 0.1, 0.3, 1.5, 3 and 10 mg/kg. Among the roughly 50 dose-escalation patients, around 19 had hepatocellular carcinoma, roughly 15 melanoma, 9 renal cell carcinoma and 9 head and neck cancer. Three dose-escalation patients achieved partial responses, one with hepatocellular carcinoma and two with cutaneous melanoma. Patients were allowed to have had prior anti-PD-1, anti-PD-L1 or anti-CTLA-4 therapy, and 30% to 50% of the dose-escalation patients had previously received checkpoint inhibitors. Peripheral TCRbeta sequencing aimed to test whether ivuxolimab altered TCR sequence diversity and caused clonal T-cell expansion. What the study reported, not specific to this receptor: After ivuxolimab, expanded clones were on average more numerous among CD8+ T cells than among CD4+ T cells. Low levels of normalized T-cell clonal expansion were also seen in some patients who did not respond. At doses of 0.1 to 3.0 mg/kg, clonal expansion of both CD4+ and CD8+ T cells in blood was seen between baseline and week 6. Antigen specificity was not determined for the clonally expanded peripheral T cells. In the 0.1-3.0 mg/kg groups, partial responders had among the lowest normalized peripheral clonal expansion, particularly in CD8+ T cells.

Genomic DNA was isolated from the sorted cells so that the TCRbeta CDR3 region could be sequenced. The immunoSEQ Assay was used to sequence the TCRbeta CDR3 regions. As stored in TCRdb, this immuneACCESS dataset retains in-frame rearrangements with V and J assigned. A fraction of the clones does not appear; measured against another copy, unresolved V genes explain less than half of the discrepancy, and the remainder lacks a known reason. This sample holds tens of thousands of clones; approximately 87% were observed only once. The top ten clonotypes cover roughly 0.8% of the sample. This clone was counted a few times. What this receptor recognizes is not known. No clone much larger than this one lies a single base away; base qualities are absent. Looking up the germline V gene yields CDR1 WSHSY and CDR2 SAAADI. Including the terminal cysteine and phenylalanine, the CDR3 comprises 12 residues. Here the CDR3 DNA is all that survives: 36 bases in frame from base 1. Relative to germline, V is 8 bases shorter and J is 6 bases shorter, with 11 bases between their ends.

The trial excluded patients who had a history of autoimmune disease or who were on systemic immunosuppression. Peripheral blood for TCR sequencing was collected from all dose cohorts at baseline, on cycle 4 day 1, and on cycle 7 day 1. The samples were drawn from a first-in-human, open-label, multicenter phase I dose-escalation trial of ivuxolimab. Adults with locally advanced or metastatic melanoma, renal cell, hepatocellular, or head and neck squamous cell carcinoma were enrolled in the trial. Before TCR sequencing, CD4+ T cells and CD8+ T cells were sorted from peripheral blood as separate populations.

This TCR came from an adult with an advanced solid tumor such as melanoma, head and neck, liver or kidney cancer. The input for sequencing was CD4+ or CD8+ T cells sorted from blood, taken in a trial of the OX40 agonist ivuxolimab. The chain links TRBV10-2 with TRBJ1-5; perhaps TRBD1 is the D gene, with 5 bases matching. The CDR3: CASRQGRQPQHF. The sequenced DNA is TGCGCCAGCCGGCAGGGACGTCAGCCCCAGCATTTT.